The rows below give T cell receptor beta chains drawn from one sample of a study of beta chain features in type 1 diabetes. Produced via immunoSEQ multiplex PCR; TCRdb's table is partial and in-frame only. Here the sample spans about 250,000 clones, around 9.9% being singletons. Sequencing was performed on naive CD4+ T cells from blood. The receptors come from a man in his thirties or forties with type 1 diabetes. Both conserved end residues are part of each CDR3. A D gene is named only where the DNA matches it firmly. Rows give clone size only sometimes, using once, few, many, or a class for an expanded clone.

TRBJ2-3 | few | NA | TRBV30 | TGTGCCTGGAGTAGGACAGCTAGCACAGATACGCAGTATTTT | CAWSRTASTDTQYF
TRBJ1-1 | NA | TRBD1 | TRBV7-2 | TGTGCCAGCAGCTCTACAGGGGGTCTTACTGAAGCTTTCTTT | CASSSTGGLTEAFF
TRBJ2-3 | NA | NA | TRBV29-1 | TGCAGCGTTGCGGCCTCCGCGGGTGCAGATACGCAGTATTTT | CSVAASAGADTQYF
TRBJ1-4 | few | NA | TRBV7-9 | TGTGCCAGCAGTACGGCCTCCGACAGACGACTTGAAAAACTGTTTTTT | CASSTASDRRLEKLFF
TRBJ2-7 | NA | NA | TRBV18 | TGTGCCAGCTCACCACAGAACGGCGGGTACGAGCAGTACTTC | CASSPQNGGYEQYF
TRBJ1-1 | NA | TRBD1 | TRBV11-2 | TGTGCCAGCAGCTCAGAGACAGGGGGAAACACTGAAGCTTTCTTT | CASSSETGGNTEAFF
TRBJ2-5 | few | TRBD1 | TRBV29-1 | TGCAGCGGAGGACAGGGACCACGGGAGACCCAGTACTTC | CSGGQGPRETQYF
TRBJ1-2 | few | NA | TRBV6-6 | TGTGCCAGCAGGCCGTTATTTGAGTCTAACTATGGCTACACCTTC | CASRPLFESNYGYTF
TRBJ1-1 | few | NA | TRBV2 | TGTGCCAGCAGTGTAACCACAGAAGCTTTCTTT | CASSVTTEAFF
TRBJ2-7 | NA | NA | TRBV5-1 | TGCGCCAGCAGCTTATCCAGCTCCTACGAGCAGTACTTC | CASSLSSSYEQYF
TRBJ2-1 | few | TRBD2 | TRBV5-1 | TGCGCCAGCAGCTTGGCCCCACTAGCGGGGGGCCCAGGGAAGCAGTTCTTC | CASSLAPLAGGPGKQFF